The 5 T cell receptor beta chains presented below share a single source sample, sequenced in a study of blood T cell repertoires in COVID-19. Libraries were prepared by immunoSEQ multiplex PCR; TCRdb keeps only in-frame clonotypes and omits some of them. The sample lists 200,000 to 300,000 clones; approximately 80% were seen once. The sequenced sample consisted of peripheral blood. The origin of the receptors is a woman aged 80 or over with acute or convalescent COVID-19.

The chain is built from TRBV7-9 and TRBJ1-5; 9 bases match TRBD1. The ends lost 3 bases at V and 4 bases at J; junction bases unmatched: 10. This CDR3 has 17 residues. The germline CDR1 and CDR2 sequences are SEHNR and FQNEAQ (reference sequence). The CDR3 nucleotides read TGTGCCAGCAGCTTTTTTTTCGGACAGGGGTATAATCAGCCCCAGCATTTT. It is translated as CASSFFFGQGYNQPQHF. Full variable domain (missing parts from reference TRBV7-9 and TRBJ1-5): DTGVSQNPRHKITKRGQNVTFRCDPISEHNRLYWYRQTLGQGPEFLTYFQNEAQLEKSRLLSDRFSAERPKGSFSTLEIQRTEQGDSAMYLCASSFFFGQGYNQPQHFGDGTRLSIL.

This clone was seen once. The rearrangement links TRBV7-2 to TRBJ1-6; a weak D match, TRBD1 (5 bases). The CDR3 covers 13 residues. Trimming left V 5 bases short and J 7 bases short, with 9 bases between. Germline-derived CDR1 and CDR2 are SGHTA and FQGNSA. This CDR3 reads CASSEGLNSPLHF. The CDR3 DNA reads TGTGCCAGCAGCGAGGGACTAAATTCACCCCTCCACTTT.

CDR3 in DNA: TGTGCCAGCAGCTTTGCGGGCGGGAGTGAGCAGTTCTTC. This gives the protein CASSFAGGSEQFF. The J gene is TRBJ2-1, the V gene TRBV7-8, with 7 bases aligning to TRBD2. The CDR3 contains 13 residues. Per germline, CDR1 SGHVS and CDR2 FQNEAQ. V shed 3 bases, J shed 9 bases, and the junction held 5 bases outside the gene matches.

This chain uses TRBV6-2 or TRBV6-3 with TRBJ2-4, with D hard to call. Trimming shortened V by 2 bases and J by 5 bases, and 7 bases separated the two germline ends. From germline, CDR1 is MNHEY and CDR2 SVGEGT. The CDR3 consists of 13 residues. CDR3 nucleotides: TGTGCCAGCAGTTACCTTAGCCAAAACATTCAGTACTTC. Amino acid sequence: CASSYLSQNIQYF.

The J gene is TRBJ2-6, the V gene TRBV6-6; TRBD1 is a possible D gene (5 bases). The germline V gene encodes CDR1 MNHNY and CDR2 SVGAGI (reference sequence). The V gene lost 5 bases and the J gene lost 0 bases, with 11 bases spanning the gap. The CDR3 extends over 16 amino acids. CDR3 loop: CASSKTESSGANVLTF. CDR3 DNA: TGTGCCAGCAGTAAGACAGAGAGCTCTGGGGCCAACGTCCTGACTTTC.